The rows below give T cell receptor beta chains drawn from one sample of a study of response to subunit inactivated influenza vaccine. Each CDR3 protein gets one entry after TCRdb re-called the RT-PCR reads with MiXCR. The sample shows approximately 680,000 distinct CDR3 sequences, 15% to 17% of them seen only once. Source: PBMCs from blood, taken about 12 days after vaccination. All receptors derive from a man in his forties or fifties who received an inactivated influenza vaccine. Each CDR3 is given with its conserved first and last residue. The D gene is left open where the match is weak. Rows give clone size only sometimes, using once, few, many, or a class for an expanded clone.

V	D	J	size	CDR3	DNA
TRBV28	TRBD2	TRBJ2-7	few	CASSSSPGLAGAYEQYF	TGTGCCAGCAGTTCCTCTCCGGGACTAGCGGGGGCCTACGAGCAGTACTTC
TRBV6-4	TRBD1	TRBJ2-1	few	CASSDSHRGYNEQFF	TGTGCCAGCAGTGACTCCCACAGGGGCTACAATGAGCAGTTCTTC
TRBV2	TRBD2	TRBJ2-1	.	CASSDLAGGKQFF	TGTGCCAGCAGTGATCTAGCGGGGGGCAAGCAGTTCTTC
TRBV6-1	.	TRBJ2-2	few	CASSRISGAGTGELFF	TGTGCCAGCAGCCGTATCTCTGGGGCGGGCACCGGGGAGCTGTTTTTT
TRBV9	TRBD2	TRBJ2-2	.	CASSVLAGGPVGELFF	TGTGCCAGCAGCGTCTTAGCGGGAGGGCCTGTCGGGGAGCTGTTTTTT
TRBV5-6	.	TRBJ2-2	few	CASSLADGHLNRGELFF	TGTGCCAGCAGCTTGGCCGACGGACACCTGAACAGGGGGGAGCTGTTTTTT
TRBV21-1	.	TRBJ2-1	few	CASSKAPGTSVYNEQFF	TGTGCCAGCAGCAAAGCCCCCGGGACTAGCGTTTACAATGAGCAGTTCTTC
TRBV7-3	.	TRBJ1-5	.	CASSQQAGPNQPQHF	TGTGCCAGCAGCCAACAGGCAGGACCGAATCAGCCCCAGCATTTT
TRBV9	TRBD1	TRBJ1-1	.	CASSEMTGGKGNTEAFF	TGTGCCAGCAGCGAGATGACAGGGGGCAAAGGGAACACTGAAGCTTTCTTT
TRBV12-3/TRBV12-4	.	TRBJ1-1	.	CASSITGSPEAFF	TGTGCCAGCAGTATAACAGGGTCCCCTGAAGCTTTCTTT
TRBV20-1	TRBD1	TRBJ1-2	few	CSARLGGDYTF	TGCAGTGCGAGGCTAGGGGGCGACTACACCTTC
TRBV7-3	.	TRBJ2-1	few	CASSLAPRPPYNEQFF	TGTGCCAGCAGCTTAGCTCCCAGGCCCCCCTACAATGAGCAGTTCTTC
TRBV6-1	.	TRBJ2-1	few	CASSRGMYNEQFF	TGTGCCAGCAGTCGGGGGATGTACAATGAGCAGTTCTTC
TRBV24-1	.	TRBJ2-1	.	CATSDPRGGNEQFF	TGTGCCACCAGTGATCCACGGGGCGGCAATGAGCAGTTCTTC
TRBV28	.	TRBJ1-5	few	CASRPPRQRYSNQPQHF	TGTGCCAGCAGGCCACCCCGTCAGCGGTATAGCAATCAGCCCCAGCATTTT
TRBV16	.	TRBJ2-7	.	CASSQAGAGEQYF	TGTGCCAGCAGCCAAGCAGGGGCGGGCGAGCAGTACTTC
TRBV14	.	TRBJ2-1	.	CASSGGFEQFF	TGTGCCAGCTCAGGAGGCTTTGAGCAGTTCTTC
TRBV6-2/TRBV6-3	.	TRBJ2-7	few	CASTVGYEQYF	TGTGCCAGCACCGTCGGGTACGAGCAGTACTTC
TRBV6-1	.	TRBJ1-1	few	CASSEIGQNEAFF	TGTGCCAGCAGCGAGATCGGACAGAATGAAGCTTTCTTT
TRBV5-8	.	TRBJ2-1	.	CASSLVYYSYNEQFF	TGTGCCAGCAGCTTGGTCTACTATTCCTACAATGAGCAGTTCTTC
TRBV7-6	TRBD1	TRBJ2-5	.	CASSKQGWETQYF	TGTGCCAGCAGCAAACAGGGGTGGGAGACCCAGTACTTC
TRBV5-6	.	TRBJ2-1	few	CASSLVGAGVDNEQFF	TGTGCCAGCAGCTTGGTAGGGGCAGGGGTAGACAATGAGCAGTTCTTC
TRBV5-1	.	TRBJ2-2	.	CATRPFGRGSAGELFF	TGCGCCACCAGACCTTTCGGTAGGGGTTCCGCCGGGGAGCTGTTTTTT
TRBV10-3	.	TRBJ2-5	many	CAIKGGDTGETQYF	TGTGCCATCAAAGGGGGGGATACCGGGGAGACCCAGTACTTC
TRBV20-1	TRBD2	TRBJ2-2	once	CSASSQRGNTGELFF	TGCAGTGCTAGTTCCCAGCGGGGTAACACCGGGGAGCTGTTTTTT
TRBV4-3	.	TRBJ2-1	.	CASSQEPNGNTYNEQFF	TGCGCCAGCAGCCAAGAGCCCAACGGAAATACCTACAATGAGCAGTTCTTC
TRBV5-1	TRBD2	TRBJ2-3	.	CASSAPGLAGEWNTQYF	TGCGCCAGCAGCGCCCCGGGACTAGCGGGAGAATGGAATACGCAGTATTTT
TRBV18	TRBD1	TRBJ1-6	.	CASSPRLDRGSPLHF	TGTGCCAGCTCACCACGTTTGGACAGGGGTTCACCCCTCCACTTT
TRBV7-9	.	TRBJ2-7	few	CASSLAPAGYEQYF	TGTGCCAGCAGCTTAGCCCCTGCTGGCTACGAGCAGTACTTC
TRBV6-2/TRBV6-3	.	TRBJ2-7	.	CASSPIQGRYEQYF	TGTGCCAGCAGCCCTATCCAAGGGCGGTACGAGCAGTACTTC
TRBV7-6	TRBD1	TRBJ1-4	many	CASSLDRGVEKLFF	TGTGCCAGCAGCTTAGACAGGGGTGTTGAAAAACTGTTTTTT
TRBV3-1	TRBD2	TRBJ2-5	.	CASSARIAGGLETQYF	TGTGCCAGCAGCGCCAGGATAGCGGGGGGGCTAGAGACCCAGTACTTC
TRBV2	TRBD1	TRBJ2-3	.	CASRPGTGGQDTQYF	TGTGCCAGCAGACCCGGGACAGGGGGTCAAGATACGCAGTATTTT